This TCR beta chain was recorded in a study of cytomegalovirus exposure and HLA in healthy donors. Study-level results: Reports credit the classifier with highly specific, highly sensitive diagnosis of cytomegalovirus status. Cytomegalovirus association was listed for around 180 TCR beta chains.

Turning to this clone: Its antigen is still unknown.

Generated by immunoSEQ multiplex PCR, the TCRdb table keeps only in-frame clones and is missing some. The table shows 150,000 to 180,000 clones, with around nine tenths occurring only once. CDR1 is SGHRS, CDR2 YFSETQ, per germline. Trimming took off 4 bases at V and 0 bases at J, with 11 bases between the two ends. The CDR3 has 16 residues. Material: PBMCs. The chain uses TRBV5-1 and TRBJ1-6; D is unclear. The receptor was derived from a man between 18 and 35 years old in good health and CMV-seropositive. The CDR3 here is CASSRGESSYNSPLHF. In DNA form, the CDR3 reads TGCGCCAGCAGCCGAGGAGAGAGCTCCTATAATTCACCCCTCCACTTT.